The next 3 T cell receptor beta chains were all read from a single sample in a study of cytomegalovirus exposure and HLA in healthy donors. Primers included in the PCR were 60 Vbeta and 13 Jbeta primers. Sequencing was performed with immunoSEQ multiplex PCR; in TCRdb, only in-frame clones are kept and a portion is missing. Of 200,000 to 250,000 clones in the sample, approximately 80% were seen once. Sample: PBMCs. The receptors here all came from a woman in her forties in good health and CMV-seronegative.

The V and J genes are TRBV29-1 and TRBJ2-7, with D possibly being TRBD1 (5 bases). CDR1 and CDR2 from the germline V gene are SQVTM and ANQGSEA. With 7 bases removed from V and 3 bases from J, the gap between germline ends came to 13 bases. This CDR3 comprises 12 residues. The CDR3 sequence is CSAVTEDYEQYF. The CDR3 coding sequence is TGCAGCGCTGTGACAGAAGACTACGAGCAGTACTTC.

The chain combines TRBV25-1 with TRBJ1-1; D may be TRBD1 (5 bases). Between the trimmed V and J ends, which lost 6 bases and 2 bases, there was a span of 25 bases. CDR3 size: 18 residues. Germline assignment: CDR1 MGHDK and CDR2 SYGVNS. The CDR3 here is CASSSGGVGFDSNTEAFF. DNA for the CDR3: TGTGCCAGCAGCTCCGGGGGTGTGGGGTTTGATTCCAACACTGAAGCTTTCTTT.

This clone has just one count. The chain employs TRBV5-6 and TRBJ1-5; TRBD1 agrees at 7 bases. The CDR3 has 14 residues. V gave up 4 bases and J gave up 4 bases; unmatched junction bases: 5. Germline CDR1 and CDR2: SGHDT and YYEEEE. The CDR3 nucleotides read TGTGCCAGCAGCCTAGGGACAGTAAATCAGCCCCAGCATTTT. Translation: CASSLGTVNQPQHF.